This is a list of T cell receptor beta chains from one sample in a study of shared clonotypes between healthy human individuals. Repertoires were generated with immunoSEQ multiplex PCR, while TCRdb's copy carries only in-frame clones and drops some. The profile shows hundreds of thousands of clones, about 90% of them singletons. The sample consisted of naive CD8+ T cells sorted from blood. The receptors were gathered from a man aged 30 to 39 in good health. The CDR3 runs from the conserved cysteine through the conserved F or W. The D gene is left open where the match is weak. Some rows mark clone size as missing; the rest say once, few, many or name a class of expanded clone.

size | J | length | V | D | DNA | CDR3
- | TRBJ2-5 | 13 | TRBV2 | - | TGTGCCAGCAGTGAGGAACGTCAAGAGACCCAGTACTTC | CASSEERQETQYF
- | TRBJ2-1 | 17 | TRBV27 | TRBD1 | TGTGCCAGCAGTTTATTGACAGGGGCGAGCTCCTACAATGAGCAGTTCTTC | CASSLLTGASSYNEQFF
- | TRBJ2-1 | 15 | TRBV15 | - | TGTGCCACCAGCACAAGGGGGAGCCCTCACAATGAGCAGTTCTTC | CATSTRGSPHNEQFF
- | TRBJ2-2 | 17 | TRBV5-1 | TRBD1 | TGCGCCAGCAGCTGGGGACAGGGGCGTCGTGCTTTCGGGGAGCTGTTTTTT | CASSWGQGRRAFGELFF
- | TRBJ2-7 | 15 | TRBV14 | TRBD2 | TGTGCCAGCAGCTTACTAGCGGGGGCGGCCTACGAGCAGTACTTC | CASSLLAGAAYEQYF
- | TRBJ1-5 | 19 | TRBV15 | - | TGTGCCACCAGCAGAGCGGGGCCGAACGACAGAAATAGCAATCAGCCCCAGCATTTT | CATSRAGPNDRNSNQPQHF
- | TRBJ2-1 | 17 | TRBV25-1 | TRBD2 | TGTGCCAGCAGTGAAGGGACTAGCGGGGAGGCCTACAATGAGCAGTTCTTC | CASSEGTSGEAYNEQFF
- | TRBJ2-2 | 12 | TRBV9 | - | TGTGCCAGCAGCCGGGGAACCGGGGAGCTGTTTTTT | CASSRGTGELFF
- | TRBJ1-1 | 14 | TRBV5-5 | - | TGTGCCAGCAGCTTGACGGGGATAGGCACTGAAGCTTTCTTT | CASSLTGIGTEAFF
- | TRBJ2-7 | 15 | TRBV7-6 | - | TGTGCCAGCAGTATACAGGGGGGGACCCTCTACGAGCAGTACTTC | CASSIQGGTLYEQYF
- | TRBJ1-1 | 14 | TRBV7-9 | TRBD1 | TGTGCCAGCAGCGCCGACAGGGGGCTCACTGAAGCTTTCTTT | CASSADRGLTEAFF
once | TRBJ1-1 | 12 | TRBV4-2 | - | TGTGCCAGCAGCCAAGGGACTGTTGAAGCTTTCTTT | CASSQGTVEAFF
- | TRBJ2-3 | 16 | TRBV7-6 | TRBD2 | TGTGCCAGCAGCTTAGTGACTAGCGGGATCACAGATACGCAGTATTTT | CASSLVTSGITDTQYF
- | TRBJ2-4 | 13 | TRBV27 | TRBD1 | TGTGCCAGCGGGCTGACAGGGGAACACATTCAGTACTTC | CASGLTGEHIQYF
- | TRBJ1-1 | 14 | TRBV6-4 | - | TGTGCCAGCAGTGACTCGAGTAAGGGGACTGAAGCTTTCTTT | CASSDSSKGTEAFF
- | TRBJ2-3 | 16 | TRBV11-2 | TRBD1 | TGTGCCAGCAGCCTACGAGGGGGCAGCAGCACAGATACGCAGTATTTT | CASSLRGGSSTDTQYF
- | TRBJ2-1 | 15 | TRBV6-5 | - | TGTGCCAGCAGTTACTCTCCCCGACAGGACAATGAGCAGTTCTTC | CASSYSPRQDNEQFF
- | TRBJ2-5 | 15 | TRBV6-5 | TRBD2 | TGTGCCAGCACAGGACTAGCGGAGATCCAAGAGACCCAGTACTTC | CASTGLAEIQETQYF
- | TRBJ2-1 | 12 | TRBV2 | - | TGTGCCACCACACATGGGGCCAATGAGCAGTTCTTC | CATTHGANEQFF
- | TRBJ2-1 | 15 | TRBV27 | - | TGTGCCAGCAGAAAAGGACAGACGATTTACAATGAGCAGTTCTTC | CASRKGQTIYNEQFF
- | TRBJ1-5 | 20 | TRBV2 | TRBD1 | TGTGCCAGCAGTGTTGCGCTCAGAACAGGGGGTGCGATCGGCAATCAGCCCCAGCATTTT | CASSVALRTGGAIGNQPQHF
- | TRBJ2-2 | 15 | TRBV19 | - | TGTGCCAGTAGTATGGGGAGCGTCCTCACCGGGGAGCTGTTTTTT | CASSMGSVLTGELFF
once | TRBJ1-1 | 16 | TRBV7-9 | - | TGTGCCAGCAGCTTAGGGGCAGGGGTTTCGAACACTGAAGCTTTCTTT | CASSLGAGVSNTEAFF
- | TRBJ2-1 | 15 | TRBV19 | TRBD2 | TGTGCCAGTAGTATAACTAGCGGGAGTGTGAATGAGCAGTTCTTC | CASSITSGSVNEQFF
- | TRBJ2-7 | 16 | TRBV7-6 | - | TGTGCCAGCAGCTTAGAGATGGCGGGGGACAGACGCGTTCAGTACTTC | CASSLEMAGDRRVQYF
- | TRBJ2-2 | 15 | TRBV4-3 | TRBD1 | TGCGCCAGCAGCCCAGGGACAGCGAACACCGGGGAGCTGTTTTTT | CASSPGTANTGELFF
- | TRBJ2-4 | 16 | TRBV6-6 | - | TGTGCCAGCAGTTACTCTATCGGAGGAGCCAAAAACATTCAGTACTTC | CASSYSIGGAKNIQYF
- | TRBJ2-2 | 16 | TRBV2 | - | TGTGCCAGCAGTGAGGGGGTCGGGCCCGCTACCGGGGAGCTGTTTTTT | CASSEGVGPATGELFF
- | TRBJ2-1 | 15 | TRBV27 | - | TGTGCCAGCAGCTACGGACTGGTCGGAGGCAATGAGCAGTTCTTC | CASSYGLVGGNEQFF
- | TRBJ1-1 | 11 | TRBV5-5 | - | TGTGCCACCGGGCTGAACACTGAAGCTTTCTTT | CATGLNTEAFF
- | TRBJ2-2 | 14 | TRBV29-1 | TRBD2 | TGCAGCGCTGGGACTAGCGGGGACACCGGGGAGCTGTTTTTT | CSAGTSGDTGELFF
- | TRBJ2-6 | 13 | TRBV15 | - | TGTGCCACCAGATCAGTGGTAGCCAACGTCCTGACTTTC | CATRSVVANVLTF
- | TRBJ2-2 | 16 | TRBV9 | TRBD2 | TGTGCCAGCAGCGGAGGGTCTAGCGGGACGGGCGGGGAGCTGTTTTTT | CASSGGSSGTGGELFF
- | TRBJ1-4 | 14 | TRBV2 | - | TGTGCCAGCAGTAGTCAGGAGAATAATGAAAAACTGTTTTTT | CASSSQENNEKLFF
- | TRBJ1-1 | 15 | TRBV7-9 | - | TGTGCCAGCAGCCCTCCGGGGGCCGGGAGCACTGAAGCTTTCTTT | CASSPPGAGSTEAFF
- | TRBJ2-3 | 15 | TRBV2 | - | TGTGCCAGCAGTGAATACGTGGGAGGACGCTATACGCAGTATTTT | CASSEYVGGRYTQYF
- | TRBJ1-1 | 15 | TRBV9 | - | TGTGCCAGCAGCTTCGCCCAGGGACCGAACACTGAAGCTTTCTTT | CASSFAQGPNTEAFF
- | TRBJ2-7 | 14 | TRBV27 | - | TGTGCCAGCAGTTTATCTGGTGGGCCAGTGGAGCAGTACTTC | CASSLSGGPVEQYF
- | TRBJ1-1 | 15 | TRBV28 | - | TGTGCCAGCAGTTTACAGGGGTTCATGAACACTGAAGCTTTCTTT | CASSLQGFMNTEAFF
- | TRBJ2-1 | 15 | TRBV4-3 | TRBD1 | TGCGCCAGCAGTCGTGGCAGGGGGTCTTACAATGAGCAGTTCTTC | CASSRGRGSYNEQFF
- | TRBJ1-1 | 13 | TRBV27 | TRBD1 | TGTGCCAGCAGTTTTTACAGGGGCGCTGAAGCTTTCTTT | CASSFYRGAEAFF
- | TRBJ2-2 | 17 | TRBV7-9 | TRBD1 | TGTGCCAGCAGCCCAAAGGACAGGTCAAGGAACACCGGGGAGCTGTTTTTT | CASSPKDRSRNTGELFF
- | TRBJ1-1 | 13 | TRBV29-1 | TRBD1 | TGCAGCGTTGAGACAGGGGTGAATACTGAAGCTTTCTTT | CSVETGVNTEAFF
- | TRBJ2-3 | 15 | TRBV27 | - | TGTGCCAGCAGTCCAATAATGTGGGAGGCAGATACGCAGTATTTT | CASSPIMWEADTQYF
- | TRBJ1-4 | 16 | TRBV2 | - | TGTGCCAGCAGCGGAACGGCGACAACTCTGAGCGAAAAACTGTTTTTT | CASSGTATTLSEKLFF
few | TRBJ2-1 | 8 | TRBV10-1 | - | TGCGCCAGCTCCACGCAGTTCTTC | CASSTQFF
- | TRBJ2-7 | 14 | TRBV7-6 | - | TGTGCCAGCAGCCCCCGACAGGACCCCTACGAGCAGTACTTC | CASSPRQDPYEQYF
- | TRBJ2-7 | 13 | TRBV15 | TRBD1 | TGTGCCACCAGCACAGGGGGCGATTACGAGCAGTACTTC | CATSTGGDYEQYF